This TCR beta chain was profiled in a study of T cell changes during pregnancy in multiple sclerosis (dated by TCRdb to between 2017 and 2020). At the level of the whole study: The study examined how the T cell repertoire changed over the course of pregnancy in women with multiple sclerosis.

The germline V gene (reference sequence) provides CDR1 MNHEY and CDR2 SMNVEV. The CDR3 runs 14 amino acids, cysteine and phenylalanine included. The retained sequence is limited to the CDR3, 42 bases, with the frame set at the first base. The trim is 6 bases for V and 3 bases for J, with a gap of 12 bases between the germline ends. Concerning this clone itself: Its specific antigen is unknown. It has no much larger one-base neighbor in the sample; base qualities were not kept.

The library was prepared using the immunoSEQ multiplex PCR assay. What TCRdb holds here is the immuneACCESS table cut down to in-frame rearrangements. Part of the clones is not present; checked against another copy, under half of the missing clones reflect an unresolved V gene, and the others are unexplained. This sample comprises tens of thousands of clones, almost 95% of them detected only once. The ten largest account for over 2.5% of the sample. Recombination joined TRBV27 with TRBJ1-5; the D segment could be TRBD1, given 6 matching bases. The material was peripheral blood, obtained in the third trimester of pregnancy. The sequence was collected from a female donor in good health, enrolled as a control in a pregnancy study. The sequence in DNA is TGTGCCAGCAGGGCCGGACAGTACAATCAGCCCCAGCATTTT. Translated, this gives CASRAGQYNQPQHF.